This T cell receptor (beta chain) was profiled in a study of T cell changes during pregnancy in multiple sclerosis. This clone came up once. V gave up 8 bases and J gave up 7 bases; unmatched junction bases: 11. CDR3 length: 15 residues. Germline loops: CDR1 MGHRA, CDR2 YSYEKL. Profiling relied on immunoSEQ multiplex PCR, and the TCRdb table lists in-frame clones only, not all of them. The profile shows 60,000 or so clones, 70% to 90% of them singletons. The sample here was peripheral blood, taken in the first trimester of pregnancy. The rearrangement joins TRBV4-1 to TRBJ1-6, with TRBD1 matching 7 bases. The sequence was collected from a female donor with multiple sclerosis, enrolled in a pregnancy study. The CDR3 coding sequence is TGCGCCAGCCCCCAGCCGGGACAGCCGAATTCACCCCTCCACTTT. Encoded protein: CASPQPGQPNSPLHF.